This T cell receptor (beta chain) was retrieved from a study of blood T cell repertoires in COVID-19. Study context: Sites in the United States, Italy and Spain provided acute and convalescent COVID-19 samples. From T cells, B-cell-depleted T cells, or PBMCs came the material, which was cDNA or gDNA.

This CDR3 is 15 amino acids long. CDR1 is SGDLS, CDR2 YYNGEE, per germline. The ends were cut back, 0 bases at V and 5 bases at J, with 14 bases in the middle. Authors' data handling: Amplifying reference gene primers gave estimates of nucleated cell counts. This table comes from immunoSEQ multiplex PCR, and its TCRdb copy is limited to in-frame clones, with some not included. V, J and clone size are taken as reported in that table, and D and trimming were inferred from the DNA itself. The sample contains roughly 170,000 clones, 87% of which appear only once. This clonotype was sampled from a woman under 30 who had recovered from COVID-19. The genes are TRBV9 and TRBJ2-5, with D tentatively TRBD2 (5 bases). What was sequenced was peripheral blood. Here the CDR3 DNA reads TGTGCCAGCAGCGTAGGCGGCATCGGGGAGGAGACCCAGTACTTC. This translates into CASSVGGIGEETQYF.